Listed below are T cell receptor beta chains from one sample, sequenced in a study of human T cells and chemical hapten exposure. TCRdb reprocessed the RACE reads via MiXCR and lists one record per CDR3 protein. The sample has about 60,000 distinct CDR3 sequences, approximately 11% seen once; the top ten hold 4%. This material consisted of whole blood, taken in connection with sensitization to the hapten diphenylcyclopropenone (DPC). The receptors come from a woman between 40 and 55 years old with alopecia areata. Some clones in this sample may be carry-over from other donors' samples. The conserved cysteine and the conserved F or W are not part of the CDR3 here.

CDR3aa	len	v_gene
ASTRSNAGFYEQY	13	TRBV7-2
ASSYRGGYT	9	TRBV28
ASSSTGEGYT	10	TRBV28
ASSLGAAKNIQY	12	TRBV7-9
ASSQSGGVADTQY	13	TRBV16
ASSYRQGARYEQY	13	TRBV6-5
ASSPGRVDKGGTEAF	15	TRBV18
ASSPRQTGPNEKLF	14	TRBV18
ASSYAGVPGHPLH	13	TRBV5-6
ASSARQGMGNQPQH	14	TRBV2
ASSYGGVLSNQPQH	14	TRBV6-2/TRBV6-3
ASRARGTNEKLF	12	TRBV28
ASGEGRPTFSEGYT	14	TRBV12-3/TRBV12-4
ASNRGLTNTEAF	12	TRBV7-2
ASSLAVRDSPLH	12	TRBV7-6
SVDLLADTQY	10	TRBV29-1
SARDNDGAGVGTNTGELF	18	TRBV20-1
ASSTTGEQF	9	TRBV19
ASSQDREHQPQH	12	TRBV4-1
ASSVGRSNQPQH	12	TRBV2
ASRPFGKNTEAF	12	TRBV12-2
ASSGMRGGELF	11	TRBV10-2
ASSLASANGGYT	12	TRBV12-3/TRBV12-4
AINKLAGTDTQY	12	TRBV10-3
ASSAGTAGLASYEQY	15	TRBV10-2
ASSPPVSRGYEQY	13	TRBV18
ASSQDLGTGYNEQF	14	TRBV4-3